The rows below give T cell receptor beta chains drawn from one sample of a study of T-cell memory formation after mild COVID-19. TCRdb re-called the 5' RACE reads through MiXCR, storing one row per CDR3 protein. The table shows a few hundred thousand distinct CDR3 sequences, with around 17% occurring only once. The sequenced sample consisted of PBMCs or a T cell subset sorted from them (not recorded which). Every receptor here comes from a young man who had mild COVID-19 (a few samples of this study predate the infection). Cell type and time point are not known. CDR3s include the opening cysteine and the closing phenylalanine or tryptophan.

>TRBV7-6|TRBJ2-2
CASSPGTTKTGELFF
>TRBV18|TRBJ2-4
CASSTGSSAKNIQYF
>TRBV5-1|TRBJ2-3
CASSPGQYTDTQYF
>TRBV5-1|TRBJ2-5
CASSHGGAQETQYF
>TRBV7-2|TRBJ2-3
CASSSPSGFRTDTQYF
>TRBV9|TRBJ1-3
CASSVEGTGNTIYF
>TRBV4-1|TRBJ2-1
CASSQWGGSSYNEQFF
>TRBV7-2|TRBJ2-4
CASSLAWASGGRNIQYF
>TRBV2|TRBJ2-3
CASILAGNPDTQYF
>TRBV20-1|TRBJ2-1
CSASPYLAGEKNEQFF
>TRBV5-5|TRBJ2-3
CASTPTSTDTQYF
>TRBV15|TRBJ1-6
CATSRDWMDSPLHF
>TRBV7-2|TRBJ2-7
CASSPSPVVHEQYF